The 24 T cell receptor beta chains in this list originate from one sample, sequenced in a study of blood T cell repertoires in COVID-19. The protocol was immunoSEQ multiplex PCR, while the TCRdb copy is restricted to in-frame clones and leaves out a portion. The data contain approximately 150,000 clones, about four fifths of them singletons. The specimen was peripheral blood. The source is a man between 70 and 80 years old who had recovered from COVID-19.

The J gene is TRBJ1-6, the V gene TRBV30; D is ambiguous. The V gene lost 0 bases and the J gene lost 4 bases, with 10 bases spanning the gap. The CDR3 contains 15 residues. CDR1 and CDR2 from the germline V gene are GTSNPN and SVGIG (reference sequence). The CDR3 region has the DNA TGTGCCTGGAGTGTACTTGGCGGTTATAATTCACCCCTCCACTTT. The encoded protein is CAWSVLGGYNSPLHF.

The chain combines TRBV2 with TRBJ2-1; 8 positions match TRBD1. From germline, CDR1 is SNHLY and CDR2 FYNNEI. The V and J ends lost 4 bases and 4 bases, in that order; junction bases with no gene match: 3. The CDR3 loop spans 14 amino acids. The CDR3 is CASSVDRAYNEQFF. For the CDR3, the DNA is TGTGCCAGCAGTGTGGACAGGGCTTACAATGAGCAGTTCTTC. Together with reference TRBV2 and TRBJ2-1, the CDR3 gives the full variable domain: EPEVTQTPSHQVTQMGQEVILRCVPISNHLYFYWYRQILGQKVEFLVSFYNNEISEKSEIFDDQFSVERPDGSNFTLKIRSTKLEDSAMYFCASSVDRAYNEQFFGPGTRLTVL.

This rearrangement joins TRBV7-9 to TRBJ2-6; D is possibly TRBD1 (5 bases). There are 16 residues in the CDR3. Trimming cost V 2 bases and J 0 bases, with 8 bases left between them. CDR1 is SEHNR, CDR2 FQNEAQ, per germline (reference sequence). The CDR3 nucleotides are TGTGCCAGCAGCTTATCAAGGGGCTCTGGGGCCAACGTCCTGACTTTC. This sequence encodes CASSLSRGSGANVLTF. Full variable domain (missing parts from reference TRBV7-9 and TRBJ2-6): DTGVSQNPRHKITKRGQNVTFRCDPISEHNRLYWYRQTLGQGPEFLTYFQNEAQLEKSRLLSDRFSAERPKGSFSTLEIQRTEQGDSAMYLCASSLSRGSGANVLTFGAGSRLTVL.

The chain is built from TRBV3-1 (or the pseudogene TRBV3-2) and TRBJ1-1; TRBD1 aligns across 8 bases. V dropped 8 bases and J dropped 5; count of bases not matched to a gene: 10. Germline assignment: CDR1 LGHDT and CDR2 YNNKEL (reference sequence). The CDR3 is 14 amino acids. The CDR3 here is CASSPGGAGTEAFF. In DNA form, the CDR3 reads TGTGCCAGCTCACCAGGGGGCGCCGGGACTGAAGCTTTCTTT.

V usage is TRBV27 and J usage is TRBJ2-2, with a tentative D call TRBD1 (6 bases). The germline CDR1 and CDR2 sequences are MNHEY and SMNVEV (reference sequence). Trimming cost V 6 bases and J 0 bases, with 14 bases left between them. CDR3 length equals 16 residues. The CDR3 protein is CASSRYRDPNTGELFF. CDR3 coding DNA: TGTGCCAGCAGCCGCTACAGGGACCCGAACACCGGGGAGCTGTTTTTT.

This clone was observed once. This chain connects TRBV9 to TRBJ2-7; TRBD2 is a possible D gene (5 bases). The CDR3 spans 15 residues. CDR1 is SGDLS and CDR2 is YYNGEE in the germline V gene. V lost 2 bases and J 2 bases, leaving 14 bases between the germline ends. CDR3 sequence: CASSVRETATYEQYF. DNA for the CDR3: TGTGCCAGCAGCGTTCGGGAAACAGCCACCTACGAGCAGTACTTC. Variable domain in full (rest from reference TRBV9 and TRBJ2-7): DSGVTQTPKHLITATGQRVTLRCSPRSGDLSVYWYQQSLDQGLQFLIQYYNGEERAKGNILERFSAQQFPDLHSELNLSSLELGDSALYFCASSVRETATYEQYFGPGTRLTVT.

The chain uses TRBV5-1 and TRBJ2-1, with D tentatively TRBD1 (6 bases). Looked up from germline, CDR1 is SGHRS and CDR2 is YFSETQ. This CDR3 contains 18 residues. Trimming cost V 8 bases and J 0 bases, with 24 bases left between them. CDR3 sequence (DNA): TGCGCCAGTCCGAACCCACAGGGAACTGAGAGCTCCTACAATGAGCAGTTCTTC. As protein: CASPNPQGTESSYNEQFF. Based on the CDR3 plus reference TRBV5-1 and TRBJ2-1, the full variable domain is KAGVTQTPRYLIKTRGQQVTLSCSPISGHRSVSWYQQTPGQGLQFLFEYFSETQRNKGNFPGRFSGRQFSNSRSEMNVSTLELGDSALYLCASPNPQGTESSYNEQFFGPGTRLTVL.

This rearrangement joins TRBV5-5 to TRBJ2-7; 9 bases are shared with TRBD1. The trim removed 0 bases at V and 6 bases at J, leaving 7 bases unmatched. The CDR3 has 15 amino acids. Germline loops: CDR1 SGHKS, CDR2 YYEKEE (reference sequence). The CDR3, as DNA: TGTGCCAGCAGCTTGGCGGGACAGGGAAGGGCCGAGCAGTACTTC. This codes for CASSLAGQGRAEQYF. The full variable domain, completed using reference TRBV5-5 and TRBJ2-7, is DAGVTQSPTHLIKTRGQQVTLRCSPISGHKSVSWYQQVLGQGPQFIFQYYEKEERGRGNFPDRFSARQFPNYSSELNVNALLLGDSALYLCASSLAGQGRAEQYFGPGTRLTVT.

The chain joins TRBV20-1 to TRBJ1-1; TRBD1 might be the D (5 bases). Trimming shortened V by 3 bases and J by 2 bases, and 10 bases separated the two germline ends. Germline lookup yields CDR1 DFQATT and CDR2 SNEGSKA (reference sequence). The CDR3 has 13 amino acids. The CDR3 coding sequence is TGCAGTGCTAGTAACGGGGGAAACACTGAAGCTTTCTTT. Its protein product is CSASNGGNTEAFF.

The chain uses TRBV18 and TRBJ1-5, with 8 positions matching TRBD1. The germline V gene encodes CDR1 KGHSH and CDR2 LQKENI. With 4 bases clipped from V and 0 bases from J, the junction kept 11 bases outside the gene matches. The CDR3 covers 18 residues. CDR3 residues: CASSQQTGGGYSNQPQHF. CDR3 in DNA: TGTGCCAGCTCACAACAAACAGGGGGGGGTTATAGCAATCAGCCCCAGCATTTT.

This chain joins TRBV5-1 and TRBJ1-5; TRBD1 aligns across 9 bases. V shed 0 bases and J 2 bases; nucleotides not matched to a gene: 9. This CDR3 comprises 18 residues. CDR1 and CDR2 from the germline V gene are SGHRS and YFSETQ. CDR3 in amino acids: CASSLGPTGGHGNQPQHF. CDR3 coding DNA: TGCGCCAGCAGCTTGGGCCCAACAGGGGGCCATGGCAATCAGCCCCAGCATTTT.

J is TRBJ1-2 and V is TRBV5-5, with no clear D. Germline V gene sequence: CDR1 SGHKS, CDR2 YYEKEE (reference sequence). Trimming took off 4 bases at V and 3 bases at J, with 7 bases between the two ends. The CDR3 totals 12 residues. The CDR3, as DNA: TGTGCCAGCAGCCGGGGTGACTATGGCTACACCTTC. It translates to CASSRGDYGYTF. The whole variable domain, remainder taken from reference TRBV5-5 and TRBJ1-2, is DAGVTQSPTHLIKTRGQQVTLRCSPISGHKSVSWYQQVLGQGPQFIFQYYEKEERGRGNFPDRFSARQFPNYSSELNVNALLLGDSALYLCASSRGDYGYTFGSGTRLTVV.

The J gene is TRBJ1-4, the V gene TRBV6-1; a weak D match, TRBD1 (6 bases). CDR1 and CDR2 (germline): MNHNS, SASEGT. There are 17 residues in the CDR3. V lost 2 bases and J lost 7, with 20 bases in between. This chain's CDR3 is CASSEPFRGGSGEKLFF. In nucleotides, the CDR3 is TGTGCCAGCAGTGAACCGTTTCGGGGGGGCTCTGGTGAAAAACTGTTTTTT.

The V gene is TRBV20-1, the J gene TRBJ1-6; 9 bases are shared with TRBD1. Per the germline V gene, CDR1 is DFQATT and CDR2 is SNEGSKA (reference sequence). V lost 3 bases to trimming and J lost 12 bases; unmatched junction nucleotides: 6. This CDR3 comprises 13 residues. The CDR3 DNA follows: TGCAGTGCTAGTGAGGGACAGGGAGGACCCCTCCACTTT. It specifies CSASEGQGGPLHF.

The gene calls are TRBV10-1 and TRBJ2-1; TRBD2 matches at 8 bases. V lost 4 bases, J lost 7 bases, and 6 bases stayed unmatched. Germline V CDR1 and CDR2: WNHNN, SYGVQD (reference sequence). CDR3 length: 14 amino acids. The CDR3 here is CASSGAGEKNEQFF. The CDR3 DNA reads TGCGCCAGCAGTGGAGCGGGAGAGAAGAATGAGCAGTTCTTC.

The DNA for the CDR3 is TGTGCCAGCAGCTTGGGACAGGGACTCACCTACGAGCAGTACTTC. Protein product: CASSLGQGLTYEQYF. The chain links TRBV7-2 to TRBJ2-7; TRBD1 agrees at 9 bases. J gave up 2 bases and V 3 bases, and 5 bases lay outside the gene matches. The CDR3 has 15 residues. CDR1 is SGHTA and CDR2 is FQGNSA in the germline V gene.

V and J are TRBV6-6 and TRBJ2-7; TRBD2 agrees at 11 bases. V shed 6 bases, J shed 5 bases, and the junction held 24 bases outside the gene matches. This CDR3 is built from 20 residues. CDR1 and CDR2 (germline): MNHNY, SVGAGI (reference sequence). CDR3 protein: CASSPIPPRPTSGSRDEQYF. The DNA of the CDR3 is TGTGCCAGCAGCCCAATACCCCCCCGTCCTACTAGCGGGAGCCGCGACGAGCAGTACTTC.

V is TRBV25-1 and J is TRBJ2-7; D possibly corresponds to TRBD2 (5 bases). The CDR3 has 14 residues. Trimming took 3 bases from V and 7 from J, leaving 16 bases between them. Germline V CDR1 and CDR2: MGHDK, SYGVNS. This CDR3 is CASSDVLAPREQYF. The CDR3, as DNA: TGTGCCAGCAGTGATGTCCTAGCCCCTCGGGAGCAGTACTTC.

The chain carries TRBV14 and TRBJ2-5; 10 bases fit TRBD1. Germline V lookup: CDR1 SGHDN, CDR2 FVKESK. V trimming: 3 bases; J trimming: 5 bases; junction bases outside the gene matches: 9. CDR3 length equals 16 residues. The CDR3 coding sequence is TGTGCCAGCAGCCACCTAAGGGGACAGGGGCACGAGACCCAGTACTTC. This encodes CASSHLRGQGHETQYF.

This clone occurred a few times. The chain couples TRBV5-1 to TRBJ2-5; D not certain. The CDR3 runs to 14 residues. Trimming removed 0 bases at V and 2 bases at J, with 8 bases between. CDR1 and CDR2 from the germline V gene are SGHRS and YFSETQ. CDR3 loop: CASSLDLKQETQYF. The CDR3 DNA reads as TGCGCCAGCAGCTTGGACTTAAAACAAGAGACCCAGTACTTC.

V gene TRBV11-2 combines with J gene TRBJ1-1; 8 bases are shared with TRBD1. The CDR3 has 17 amino acids. Germline lookup yields CDR1 SGHAT and CDR2 FQNNGV. V was clipped by 1 base and J by 0 bases; unmatched bases: 7. The CDR3 region is CASSLALDRAMNTEAFF. The CDR3 DNA reads TGTGCCAGCAGCTTAGCCCTGGACAGGGCCATGAACACTGAAGCTTTCTTT.

The chain employs TRBV4-1 and TRBJ1-2; D may be TRBD1 (5 bases). V gave up 1 base and J gave up 8 bases, with 14 bases separating them. Germline CDR1 and CDR2: MGHRA and YSYEKL. The CDR3 is 14 residues long. The CDR3 is CASSQVTEGYGYTF. The CDR3 coding sequence is TGCGCCAGCAGCCAAGTGACAGAAGGGTACGGCTACACCTTC.

The chain links TRBV28 to TRBJ2-3; D is undetermined. The CDR3 consists of 14 residues. V dropped 4 bases and J dropped 2 bases, with 10 bases sitting between them. Germline V gene data show CDR1 as MDHEN and CDR2 as SYDVKM. This chain's CDR3 is CASSSASATDTQYF. The CDR3 bases are TGTGCCAGCAGTTCTGCCAGTGCCACAGATACGCAGTATTTT.

The genes are TRBV29-1 and TRBJ2-1; weak D call: TRBD2 (5 bases). V lost 5 bases and J 9 bases, leaving 17 bases between the germline ends. The length of the CDR3 is 13 residues. Germline values: CDR1 SQVTM, CDR2 ANQGSEA. The chain's CDR3 is CSVPGPGGGEQFF. In nucleotides, the CDR3 is TGCAGCGTTCCGGGCCCAGGAGGCGGTGAGCAGTTCTTC.